Below are 29 T cell receptor beta chains sequenced from a single sample in a study of regulatory T cells in long-lasting Graves disease. With iRepertoire HTBI primers and Arm-PCR of CDR3 regions, TCR beta libraries were built. TCRdb itself ran the multiplex PCR reads through MiXCR, one entry per CDR3 protein. Of some 250,000 distinct CDR3 sequences listed, about 18% are singletons. Sample time point: newly diagnosed GD, antithyroid drugs for less than 3 months. PBMC-extracted RNA yielded the TCR library. Sample: peripheral blood mononuclear cells (PBMCs), taken at new diagnosis, from a patient treated with antithyroid drugs. These receptors were collected from a female donor with Graves disease.

There are many counts of this clonotype. V is TRBV2 and J is TRBJ2-1; 14 nucleotides agree with TRBD2. J gave up 1 base and V 4 bases, and 3 bases lay outside the gene matches. This CDR3 comprises 17 residues. Germline-derived CDR1 and CDR2 are SNHLY and FYNNEI. The CDR3 protein is CASSAGLAGGSYNEQFF. The CDR3 DNA is TGTGCCAGCAGTGCCGGACTAGCGGGAGGTTCCTACAATGAGCAGTTCTTC.

This clonotype was seen at least ten times. The rearrangement links TRBV5-1 to TRBJ2-1, with D tentatively TRBD2 (5 bases). The CDR3 is made up of 14 amino acids. The ends were cut back, 0 bases at V and 5 bases at J, with 9 bases in the middle. CDR1 is SGHRS, CDR2 YFSETQ, per germline. CDR3 amino acids: CASSLVGGNNEQFF. CDR3 in DNA: TGCGCCAGCAGCTTGGTCGGAGGCAACAATGAGCAGTTCTTC.

The chain is built from TRBV6-2 or TRBV6-3 and TRBJ2-7, with 13 bases identical to TRBD2. This CDR3 comprises 16 residues. The germline CDR1 and CDR2 sequences are MNHEY and SVGEGT. Trimming removed 8 bases from V and 4 bases from J; junction bases left unmatched: 11. CDR3 nucleotides: TGTGCCAGCCGGCTCTTTAGACTAGCGGGAGGATACGAGCAGTACTTC. This gives the protein CASRLFRLAGGYEQYF.

This clonotype has just one count. With only one base between it and a far larger clone, this is likely a read error. The chain recombines TRBV6-5 with TRBJ2-5; D is unclear. Germline loops: CDR1 MNHEY, CDR2 SVGAGI. This CDR3 comprises 13 residues. CDR3 in DNA: TGTGCCAACAGTTTAGGGAACCAAGAGACCCAGTACTTC. Translation gives CANSLGNQETQYF.

Many counts were recorded for this clonotype. V usage is TRBV29-1 and J usage is TRBJ2-1; D is unresolved. V dropped 2 bases and J dropped 2 bases, with 10 bases sitting between them. This CDR3 region has 14 residues. Germline V gives CDR1 SQVTM, CDR2 ANQGSEA. CDR3 nucleotide sequence: TGCAGCGTTGAATTGGGTTGGGCCTACAATGAGCAGTTCTTC. Translation: CSVELGWAYNEQFF.

V and J are TRBV20-1 and TRBJ2-1, with D perhaps TRBD2 (6 bases). With 7 bases removed from V and 2 bases from J, the gap between germline ends came to 15 bases. The germline V gene has CDR1 DFQATT and CDR2 SNEGSKA (reference sequence). This CDR3 is 14 amino acids long. The CDR3, as DNA: TGCAGTGGGGAGGTCCGAGGGGCCTACAATGAGCAGTTCTTC. Translating it yields CSGEVRGAYNEQFF.

V is TRBV2 and J is TRBJ2-7; 16 bases match TRBD2. CDR1 and CDR2 (germline): SNHLY, FYNNEI. This CDR3 spans 17 amino acids. V lost 7 bases, J lost 4 bases, and 10 bases stayed unmatched. The CDR3 region has the DNA TGTGCCAGCAATGGGGGGACTAGCGGGAGGGCCGGGTACGAGCAGTACTTC. Its protein product is CASNGGTSGRAGYEQYF.

This clonotype was seen repeatedly, ten times or more. The chain joins TRBV20-1 to TRBJ1-4; D remains unclear. Germline loops: CDR1 DFQATT, CDR2 SNEGSKA (reference sequence). The V gene lost 4 bases and the J gene lost 8 bases, with 5 bases spanning the gap. This CDR3 region has 10 residues. The CDR3 DNA sequence: TGCAGTGCTATGGGGGAAAAACTGTTTTTT. Its translation is CSAMGEKLFF.

In this sample, this clonotype turned up many times. The CDR3, as DNA: TGTGCCAGCTCACCTGGGGGACTAGCGGCTAGCACAGATACGCAGTATTTT. It translates to CASSPGGLAASTDTQYF. J is TRBJ2-3 and V is TRBV18; 11 bases match TRBD2. The V gene's germline CDR1 is KGHSH and CDR2 LQKENI. Unmatched junction bases numbered 5, after V lost 3 bases and J lost 0 bases. The CDR3 sequence is 17 residues long.

This clonotype was observed at least ten times. This chain uses TRBV7-2 with TRBJ2-2, with D possibly being TRBD2 (5 bases). The CDR3 has 15 residues. Trimming stripped 2 bases from V and 4 bases from J, with 11 bases between. Germline V gene data show CDR1 as SGHTA and CDR2 as FQGNSA. CDR3: CASSLNAAGTGELFF. In DNA, the CDR3 is TGTGCCAGCAGCTTAAATGCCGCGGGCACCGGGGAGCTGTTTTTT. The full variable domain, in which reference TRBV7-2 and TRBJ2-2 provide the parts outside the CDR3, is GAGVSQSPSNKVTEKGKDVELRCDPISGHTALYWYRQSLGQGLEFLIYFQGNSAPDKSGLPSDRFSAERTGGSVSTLTIQRTQQEDSAVYLCASSLNAAGTGELFFGEGSRLTVL.

The V gene is TRBV3-1, the J gene TRBJ2-2; D assignment may be TRBD1 or TRBD2 (5 bases each). The length of the CDR3 is 14 residues. Germline loops: CDR1 LGHDT, CDR2 YNNKEL (reference sequence). The V end was cut by 2 bases, the J end by 6 bases, with 10 bases between. CDR3 loop: CASSQRDGAGELFF. CDR3 in DNA: TGTGCCAGCAGCCAAAGGGACGGAGCCGGGGAGCTGTTTTTT.

This clonotype appeared many times. The V call is TRBV10-2, the J call TRBJ2-3; 12 bases match TRBD1. With V trimmed by 6 bases and J by 6 bases, 7 bases remained unmatched. In germline, CDR1 is WSHSY, CDR2 SAAADI. The CDR3 sequence is 15 residues long. The CDR3 nucleotides are TGCGCCAGCAGAGCCACCGGGACAGGGGGCGATACGCAGTATTTT. This gives the protein CASRATGTGGDTQYF.

This clonotype was observed at least ten times. The chain employs TRBV6-9 and TRBJ2-1, with 9 bases aligning to TRBD2. The germline V gene encodes CDR1 MNHGY and CDR2 SVAAGI. V trimming: 0 bases; J trimming: 2 bases; junction bases outside the gene matches: 5. CDR3 size: 17 residues. The CDR3 DNA sequence: TGTGCCAGCAGTTATTCGGCGGGAGGGTCAACCTACAATGAGCAGTTCTTC. This codes for CASSYSAGGSTYNEQFF.

This clonotype was detected many times. The rearrangement links TRBV3-1 to TRBJ1-1; D is unclear. The V end was cut by 0 bases, the J end by 4 bases, with 0 bases between. The CDR3 sequence is 11 residues long. Germline CDR1 LGHDT, CDR2 YNNKEL (reference sequence). CDR3 bases: TGTGCCAGCAGCCAAGACACTGAAGCTTTCTTT. Its translation: CASSQDTEAFF. Full variable domain (rest looked up from reference TRBV3-1 and TRBJ1-1): DTAVSQTPKYLVTQMGNDKSIKCEQNLGHDTMYWYKQDSKKFLKIMFSYNNKELIINETVPNRFSPKSPDKAHLNLHINSLELGDSAVYFCASSQDTEAFFGQGTRLTVV.

In this sample, this clonotype turned up a few times. With a much larger clone just one base away, this may be a read error. In this CDR3 the conserved last residue, phenylalanine or tryptophan, is missing, so a read error is likely. This chain uses TRBV11-2 with TRBJ2-5, with a tentative D call TRBD2 (5 bases). Per germline, CDR1 SGHAT and CDR2 FQNNGV. This CDR3 spans 15 amino acids. V was pared by 0 bases and J by 2 bases, with 10 bases between. This CDR3 is CASSLDRGLQETQYS. CDR3 nucleotides: TGTGCCAGCAGCTTAGATAGAGGGCTTCAAGAGACCCAGTACTCC.

This clonotype was recorded at least ten times. The genes are TRBV30 and TRBJ2-7; TRBD2 agrees at 8 bases. The CDR3 extends over 14 amino acids. From germline, CDR1 is GTSNPN and CDR2 SVGIG (reference sequence). V was clipped by 0 bases and J by 0 bases; unmatched bases: 1. CDR3 in DNA: TGTGCCTGGAGTGTACTAGCGGCCTCCTACGAGCAGTACTTC. This gives the protein CAWSVLAASYEQYF.

This clonotype was counted at least ten times. This sequence joins TRBV12-3 or TRBV12-4 and TRBJ1-1; the match to TRBD1 covers 8 bases. V dropped 6 bases and J dropped 4; count of bases not matched to a gene: 7. CDR3 length equals 14 residues. CDR3 region: CASSRGQGLTEAFF. In DNA, the CDR3 is TGTGCCAGCAGCCGAGGACAGGGTCTCACTGAAGCTTTCTTT.

In this sample, this clonotype turned up many times. The chain is built from TRBV11-1 and TRBJ2-7; D remains ambiguous. The length of the CDR3 is 14 residues. CDR1 is SGHAT, CDR2 FQDESV, per germline (reference sequence). Trimming cost V 7 bases and J 2 bases, with 15 bases left between them. The CDR3 spells CASKKEGLPYEQYF. The CDR3 nucleotides read TGTGCCAGCAAAAAAGAAGGCCTTCCCTACGAGCAGTACTTC.

This clonotype has at least ten counts. The chain carries TRBV11-3 and TRBJ2-1, with D perhaps matching TRBD2 (6 bases). CDR3 length: 14 residues. V was trimmed by 5 bases and J by 4 bases, leaving 12 bases between them. Germline assignment: CDR1 SGHNT and CDR2 YENEEA. The CDR3: CASSPGTGYNEQFF. CDR3 DNA: TGTGCCAGCAGCCCGGGGACTGGATACAATGAGCAGTTCTTC.

This clonotype was detected many times. The genes are TRBV18 and TRBJ1-2; D unresolved. The length of the CDR3 is 14 residues. The germline V gene has CDR1 KGHSH and CDR2 LQKENI. Deletions cut 4 bases from V and 5 bases from J, with 14 bases between. CDR3 protein: CASSRYAREYGYTF. The CDR3 nucleotides read TGTGCCAGCTCACGATATGCAAGGGAATATGGCTACACCTTC. The full variable domain, rest sourced from reference TRBV18 and TRBJ1-2, is NAGVMQNPRHLVRRRGQEARLRCSPMKGHSHVYWYRQLPEEGLKFMVYLQKENIIDESGMPKERFSAEFPKEGPSILRIQQVVRGDSAAYFCASSRYAREYGYTFGSGTRLTVV.

This clonotype was seen repeatedly, ten times or more. J is TRBJ1-3 and V is TRBV9; weak D call: TRBD1 (6 bases). Trimming took 0 bases from V and 3 from J, leaving 19 bases between them. The CDR3 contains 18 residues. Germline V CDR1 and CDR2: SGDLS, YYNGEE. The CDR3 sequence: CASSVVPLGRGGGNTIYF. The CDR3 DNA reads as TGTGCCAGCAGCGTAGTGCCCCTAGGCAGGGGTGGTGGAAACACCATATATTTT.

This clonotype was detected many times. The chain is built from TRBV20-1 and TRBJ1-1, with D perhaps matching TRBD1 (6 bases). The CDR3 spans 12 residues. V lost 4 bases, J lost 4 bases, and 10 bases lay in between. Germline V gene lookup returns CDR1 DFQATT and CDR2 SNEGSKA (reference sequence). CDR3 amino acids: CSAIGGATEAFF. In DNA form, the CDR3 reads TGCAGTGCTATAGGGGGGGCCACTGAAGCTTTCTTT.

This clonotype was detected many times. The chain carries TRBV28 and TRBJ2-4, with D possibly TRBD1 on 7 matching bases. V was shortened by 6 bases and J by 5 bases, with 17 bases between the two germline ends. The CDR3 has 15 residues. Germline V gives CDR1 MDHEN, CDR2 SYDVKM. The CDR3 loop is CASSPWGQRENIQYF. CDR3 nucleotides: TGTGCCAGCAGCCCATGGGGACAGCGGGAAAACATTCAGTACTTC.

At least ten counts were recorded for this clonotype. The CDR3 DNA reads as TGCAGTGCTGGTAGACCAGCGGGAGGCACCAAAAACATTCAGTACTTC. It yields the protein CSAGRPAGGTKNIQYF. The rearrangement joins TRBV20-1 to TRBJ2-4, with 9 bases fitting TRBD2. CDR1 DFQATT and CDR2 SNEGSKA come from the germline V gene (reference sequence). The CDR3 is 16 residues long. The trim removed 5 bases at V and 2 bases at J, leaving 10 bases unmatched.

Many counts were recorded for this clonotype. The chain couples TRBV29-1 to TRBJ1-2; D perhaps matches TRBD1 (5 bases). The CDR3 totals 12 residues. Germline V gives CDR1 SQVTM, CDR2 ANQGSEA. V was pared by 7 bases and J by 8 bases, with 17 bases between. CDR3 region: CSAPGGEGGYTF. DNA of the CDR3: TGCAGCGCCCCCGGGGGGGAAGGCGGCTACACCTTC.

This clonotype was seen more than once but under ten times. The rearrangement joins TRBV28 to TRBJ1-5; D ambiguous. V was shortened by 4 bases and J by 0 bases, with 16 bases between the two germline ends. Germline V gene data show CDR1 as MDHEN and CDR2 as SYDVKM. CDR3 length: 17 amino acids. CDR3 coding DNA: TGTGCCAGCAGTTCCCTGCTGTTTAGGTATAGCAATCAGCCCCAGCATTTT. Its translation: CASSSLLFRYSNQPQHF.

The chain is built from TRBV20-1 and TRBJ2-7; TRBD2 aligns across 12 bases. The junction had 9 bases not matched to a gene; V was cut back by 5 bases and J by 4 bases. CDR3 length: 15 amino acids. Germline lookup yields CDR1 DFQATT and CDR2 SNEGSKA (reference sequence). CDR3 sequence (DNA): TGCAGTGCTCCTTCTAGCGGGAGGGCCGGGTACGAGCAGTACTTC. It translates to CSAPSSGRAGYEQYF.

V is TRBV9 and J is TRBJ2-5; tentative D call: TRBD1 (5 bases). This CDR3 comprises 14 residues. Germline CDR1 is SGDLS and CDR2 is YYNGEE. V lost 5 bases to trimming and J lost 3 bases, with 14 bases between them. The CDR3 protein is CASSRSQTEETQYF. CDR3 nucleotides: TGTGCCAGCAGTAGGTCGCAGACAGAAGAGACCCAGTACTTC.

This clonotype came up a few times. V gene TRBV19 combines with J gene TRBJ2-1, with a possible D match to TRBD1 (5 bases). Trimming left V 7 bases short and J 5 bases short, with 15 bases between. The germline V gene has CDR1 LNHDA and CDR2 SQIVND (reference sequence). The CDR3 length is 14 residues. CDR3 DNA: TGTGCCAGTACCCGCCAGGGATTGAACAATGAGCAGTTCTTC. Residues: CASTRQGLNNEQFF.